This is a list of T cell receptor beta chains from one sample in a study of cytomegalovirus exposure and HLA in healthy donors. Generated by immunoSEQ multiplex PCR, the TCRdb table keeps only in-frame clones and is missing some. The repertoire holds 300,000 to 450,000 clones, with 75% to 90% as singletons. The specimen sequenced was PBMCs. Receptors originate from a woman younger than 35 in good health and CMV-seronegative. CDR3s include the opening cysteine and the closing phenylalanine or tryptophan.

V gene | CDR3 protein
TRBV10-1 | CASSAGVHEQYF
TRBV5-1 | CASSLYSDNEQFF
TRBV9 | CASSGRTSGPTGELFF
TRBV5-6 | CASSLGGQGQSPLHF
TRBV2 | CASSDGLTQHF
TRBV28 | CAPARAGAQGGGYTF
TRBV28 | CASQQGGAKNIQYF
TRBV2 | CATRVAGVQDTQYF
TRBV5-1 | CASSFLTTGDYEQYF
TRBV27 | CASSWGQGNSPLHF
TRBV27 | CASRPTGGFYYGYTF
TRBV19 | CASSPSGGLNEQFF
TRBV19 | CASSPPTGLTETQYF
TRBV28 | CASSLPRGLGGQTQYF
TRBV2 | CASSASRGGQPQHF